This entry lists 25 T cell receptor beta chains sequenced from one sample in a study of siplizumab effects on memory and regulatory T cells. Clones were sequenced by immunoSEQ multiplex PCR, and TCRdb holds only the in-frame ones, with some missing. The table records roughly 100,000 clones, 90% to 95% of them present only once. Sequencing was carried out using CD4+ T cells sorted from blood. These receptors originate from a human donor in good health.

This clone was picked up a small number of times. The genes are TRBV5-3 and TRBJ2-7; 9 bases map to TRBD1. TRBV5-3 is flagged as an ORF with uncertain function. V shed 4 bases, J shed 2 bases, and the junction held 7 bases outside the gene matches. This CDR3 contains 15 residues. Here the CDR3 DNA reads TGTGCCAGAAGCCCGGGACAGGGTCTCACCTACGAGCAGTACTTC. Its protein product is CARSPGQGLTYEQYF.

This clone was observed a few times. The rearrangement links TRBV13 to TRBJ1-1; D gene ambiguous. Per the germline V gene, CDR1 is PRHDT and CDR2 is FYEKMQ (reference sequence). Trimming left V 5 bases short and J 0 bases short, with 7 bases between. The CDR3 covers 13 residues. Written as DNA, the CDR3 is TGTGCCAGCAGCCAAAAAATGAACACTGAAGCTTTCTTT. It yields the protein CASSQKMNTEAFF.

The chain has TRBV10-3 and TRBJ1-2; D is ambiguous. This CDR3 has 15 residues. Germline V gives CDR1 ENHRY, CDR2 SYGVKD. Deletions cut 3 bases from V and 2 bases from J, with 13 bases between. CDR3 amino acids: CAISDRVNPNYGYTF. The DNA for the CDR3 is TGTGCCATCAGTGATAGGGTGAATCCGAACTATGGCTACACCTTC.

The gene calls are TRBV5-1 and TRBJ1-3; D possibly corresponds to TRBD1 (6 bases). This CDR3 contains 17 residues. Germline-derived CDR1 and CDR2 are SGHRS and YFSETQ. V was pared by 0 bases and J by 2 bases, with 15 bases between. The CDR3 here is CASSLEGRGHAGNTIYF. In DNA, the CDR3 is TGCGCCAGCAGCTTGGAGGGCAGGGGTCACGCTGGAAACACCATATATTTT.

The chain recombines TRBV30 with TRBJ1-2; D is unclear. The CDR3 is 14 amino acids. In germline, CDR1 is GTSNPN, CDR2 SVGIG (reference sequence). V lost 1 base and J lost 4, with 13 bases in between. The CDR3 loop reads CAWSARPVGYGYTF. The CDR3 nucleotides are TGTGCCTGGAGTGCCAGACCTGTGGGCTATGGCTACACCTTC.

The chain recombines TRBV14 with TRBJ2-7; a weak D match, TRBD2 (7 bases). In germline, CDR1 is SGHDN, CDR2 FVKESK. The CDR3 sequence is 14 residues long. Trimming took 4 bases from V and 5 from J, leaving 15 bases between them. DNA for the CDR3: TGTGCCAGCAGCCCTGTAGAGCGGGACAACGAGCAGTACTTC. Residues: CASSPVERDNEQYF.

V is TRBV19 and J is TRBJ2-3, with a possible D match to TRBD2 (6 bases). The ends were cut back, 5 bases at V and 4 bases at J, with 16 bases in the middle. In germline, CDR1 is LNHDA, CDR2 SQIVND (reference sequence). CDR3 length: 15 residues. CDR3 DNA: TGTGCCAGTAGTTTAGGAGGGATAAGGGCAGATACGCAGTATTTT. It codes for CASSLGGIRADTQYF.

This chain uses TRBV29-1 with TRBJ1-1; D uncertain. The CDR3 is 13 residues long. CDR1 is SQVTM, CDR2 ANQGSEA, per germline. V was clipped by 8 bases and J by 1 base, with 14 bases between them. The CDR3 nucleotides are TGCAGCCACCTTTCGAACTCGAACACTGAAGCTTTCTTT. The encoded protein is CSHLSNSNTEAFF.

The chain joins TRBV15 to TRBJ2-3; possible D gene TRBD1, 5 bases. The germline V gene has CDR1 LNHNV and CDR2 YYDKDF (reference sequence). Trimming shortened V by 1 base and J by 3 bases, and 8 bases separated the two germline ends. The CDR3 is 14 residues long. CDR3: CATSRVDRTDTQYF. The DNA for the CDR3 is TGTGCCACCAGCAGAGTCGACAGAACAGATACGCAGTATTTT.

The rearrangement links TRBV28 to TRBJ2-5; D ambiguous. Germline V CDR1 and CDR2: MDHEN, SYDVKM. The CDR3 length is 14 residues. The V gene lost 2 bases and the J gene lost 5 bases, with 12 bases spanning the gap. The CDR3 sequence: CASSLGYVGETQYF. CDR3 nucleotides: TGTGCCAGCAGTTTAGGGTACGTCGGGGAGACCCAGTACTTC.

This clone was observed a single time. V is TRBV29-1 and J is TRBJ2-5; D not certain. The CDR3 extends over 13 amino acids. Germline V gives CDR1 SQVTM, CDR2 ANQGSEA. V was cut by 6 bases and J by 5 bases, with 16 bases left in between. CDR3 amino acids: CSVDSRVLETQYF. Written as DNA, the CDR3 is TGCAGCGTCGACTCTCGGGTGTTGGAGACCCAGTACTTC.

V gene TRBV7-2 combines with J gene TRBJ2-5, with D perhaps matching TRBD1 or TRBD2 (5 bases each). This CDR3 region has 14 residues. The V end lost 5 bases, the J end lost 5 bases, and 15 bases lay between the germline ends. The V gene's germline CDR1 is SGHTA and CDR2 FQGNSA. The CDR3 bases are TGTGCCAGCAGCCCGACCGGGACCGGTGAGACCCAGTACTTC. Translated: CASSPTGTGETQYF.

The V gene is TRBV10-3, the J gene TRBJ1-1; TRBD1 matches at 9 bases. In germline, CDR1 is ENHRY, CDR2 SYGVKD. The CDR3 runs 16 residues. J was trimmed by 0 bases and V by 5 bases; bases with no gene match: 7. CDR3 region: CAISSTGGQMNTEAFF. The CDR3 coding sequence is TGTGCCATCAGTAGTACAGGGGGCCAGATGAACACTGAAGCTTTCTTT.

This sequence joins TRBV5-1 and TRBJ2-3; 7 bases are a match to TRBD2. V dropped 3 bases and J dropped 6; count of bases not matched to a gene: 10. Per the germline V gene, CDR1 is SGHRS and CDR2 is YFSETQ. This CDR3 region has 15 residues. CDR3 nucleotides: TGCGCCAGCAGCTCCGGGGGGACTGATCTGGATACGCAGTATTTT. It translates to CASSSGGTDLDTQYF.

The chain links TRBV11-3 to TRBJ2-6; no firm D call. From germline, CDR1 is SGHNT and CDR2 YENEEA. The CDR3 length is 15 residues. Trimming shortened V by 7 bases and J by 2 bases, and 12 bases separated the two germline ends. In DNA, the CDR3 is TGTGCCAGCACCCTATTAACCACTGGGGCCAACGTCCTGACTTTC. Translating it yields CASTLLTTGANVLTF.

The rearrangement links TRBV11-2 to TRBJ1-1, with D unresolved. Trimming shortened V by 2 bases and J by 1 base, and 5 bases separated the two germline ends. The CDR3 runs 13 residues. Germline V gene data show CDR1 as SGHAT and CDR2 as FQNNGV. The CDR3, as DNA: TGTGCCAGCAGCTTAATAGGGAACACTGAAGCTTTCTTT. It codes for CASSLIGNTEAFF.

This chain connects TRBV5-1 to TRBJ2-3; no definite D call. Trimming took off 1 base at V and 6 bases at J, with 15 bases between the two ends. The germline V gene encodes CDR1 SGHRS and CDR2 YFSETQ. This CDR3 region has 15 residues. CDR3 in amino acids: CASSLSDVPRDTQYF. CDR3 DNA: TGCGCCAGCAGCTTGAGCGACGTACCTCGGGATACGCAGTATTTT.

This chain uses TRBV9 with TRBJ2-2; 9 bases map to TRBD1. V dropped 0 bases and J dropped 5; count of bases not matched to a gene: 5. Germline V gene data show CDR1 as SGDLS and CDR2 as YYNGEE. The CDR3 spans 16 residues. CDR3 sequence (DNA): TGTGCCAGCAGCGTAGCGGACAGGGGCAAAACCGGGGAGCTGTTTTTT. The encoded protein is CASSVADRGKTGELFF.

The chain is built from TRBV29-1 and TRBJ2-7; 11 nucleotides match TRBD2. Germline V CDR1 and CDR2: SQVTM, ANQGSEA. V dropped 7 bases and J dropped 7; count of bases not matched to a gene: 36. The CDR3 length is 22 residues. CDR3 sequence: CSADTGTGPELAGGRRVREQYF. CDR3 DNA sequence: TGCAGCGCCGATACCGGGACAGGGCCCGAATTAGCGGGAGGGCGAAGGGTGAGAGAGCAGTACTTC.

The chain has TRBV5-1 and TRBJ2-1; no clear D gene. Germline V gives CDR1 SGHRS, CDR2 YFSETQ. Trimming removed 0 bases from V and 10 bases from J, with 14 bases in between. The CDR3 is 14 residues long. The CDR3 sequence: CASSLAVGLGEQFF. The CDR3 region has the DNA TGCGCCAGCAGCTTGGCCGTGGGTTTGGGGGAGCAGTTCTTC. The full variable domain, in which reference TRBV5-1 and TRBJ2-1 provide the parts outside the CDR3, is KAGVTQTPRYLIKTRGQQVTLSCSPISGHRSVSWYQQTPGQGLQFLFEYFSETQRNKGNFPGRFSGRQFSNSRSEMNVSTLELGDSALYLCASSLAVGLGEQFFGPGTRLTVL.

This clone has a handful of counts. V usage is TRBV6-5 and J usage is TRBJ2-3; TRBD1 aligns across 8 bases. The germline CDR1 and CDR2 sequences are MNHEY and SVGAGI. The CDR3 has 15 amino acids. The V gene end was trimmed by 5 bases and the J gene end by 2 bases; junction bases not matched to a gene: 6. The CDR3 loop is CASSQDRVTTDTQYF. In DNA, the CDR3 is TGTGCCAGCAGTCAGGACAGGGTTACCACAGATACGCAGTATTTT.

Only one count was recorded for this clone. This chain links TRBV7-9 with TRBJ2-6, with 13 positions matching TRBD2. Unmatched junction bases numbered 7, after V lost 5 bases and J lost 3 bases. CDR1 and CDR2 (germline): SEHNR, FQNEAQ (reference sequence). The CDR3 is made up of 18 amino acids. CDR3 sequence (DNA): TGTGCCAGCAGCGTGGGACTAGCGGGATCATATGGGGCCAACGTCCTGACTTTC. Protein: CASSVGLAGSYGANVLTF.

The chain joins TRBV2 to TRBJ1-1; 8 bases are shared with TRBD1. Losses at the gene ends were 4 bases for V and 9 bases for J; bases not matched to a gene: 10. Germline V lookup: CDR1 SNHLY, CDR2 FYNNEI. This CDR3 contains 14 residues. This chain's CDR3 is CASSADRGTFKAFF. For the CDR3, the DNA is TGTGCCAGCAGTGCAGACAGGGGCACCTTTAAAGCTTTCTTT.

The chain employs TRBV7-2 and TRBJ2-7, with D possibly matching TRBD2 (5 bases). Trimming cost V 7 bases and J 4 bases, with 14 bases left between them. Germline loops: CDR1 SGHTA, CDR2 FQGNSA. The CDR3 spans 13 residues. This chain's CDR3 is CASTWTRRYEQYF. DNA for the CDR3: TGTGCCAGCACCTGGACCAGGAGGTACGAGCAGTACTTC.

The chain carries TRBV7-3 and TRBJ2-2; D possibly corresponds to TRBD1 (6 bases). This CDR3 comprises 16 residues. CDR1 is SGHTA, CDR2 FQGTGA, per germline. V was trimmed by 4 bases and J by 4 bases, leaving 16 bases between them. CDR3 region: CASSSRTASSTGELFF. The CDR3 bases are TGTGCCAGCAGCTCCAGGACAGCCTCTTCCACCGGGGAGCTGTTTTTT. The whole variable domain, filled in from reference TRBV7-3 and TRBJ2-2, reads GAGVSQTPSNKVTEKGKYVELRCDPISGHTALYWYRQSLGQGPEFLIYFQGTGAADDSGLPNDRFFAVRPEGSVSTLKIQRTERGDSAVYLCASSSRTASSTGELFFGEGSRLTVL.